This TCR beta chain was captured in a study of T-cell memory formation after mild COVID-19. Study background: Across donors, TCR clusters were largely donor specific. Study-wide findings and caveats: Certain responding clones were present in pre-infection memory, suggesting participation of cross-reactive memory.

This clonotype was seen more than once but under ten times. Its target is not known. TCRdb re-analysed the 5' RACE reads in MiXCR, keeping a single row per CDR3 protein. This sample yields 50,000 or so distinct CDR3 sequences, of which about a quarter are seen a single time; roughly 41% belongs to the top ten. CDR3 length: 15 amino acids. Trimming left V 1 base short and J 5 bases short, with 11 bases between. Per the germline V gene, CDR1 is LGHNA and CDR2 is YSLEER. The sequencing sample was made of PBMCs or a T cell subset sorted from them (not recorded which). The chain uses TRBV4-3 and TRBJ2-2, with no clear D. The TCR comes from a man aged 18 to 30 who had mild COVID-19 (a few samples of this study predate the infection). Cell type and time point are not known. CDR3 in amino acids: CASSQGHYRTGELFF. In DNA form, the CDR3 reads TGCGCCAGCAGCCAAGGTCACTACCGAACCGGGGAGCTGTTTTTT.